These 30 T cell receptor beta chains were sequenced from one sample in a study of vaccination and CD4 T cells after COVID-19. No antigen is known for these receptors. Treatment in this sample: roughly 11-day PBMC culture with coronavirus spike peptide pools or control peptides (ViraFEST assay). Sequence data for DNA of cultured CD4+ T cells were generated by the Oncomine TCR Beta short-read assay. TCRdb re-analysed the PCR reads in MiXCR, keeping a single row per CDR3 protein. The sample contains around 15,000 distinct CDR3 sequences, roughly 60% of which appear only once. Material for sequencing was CD4+ T cells from blood, cultured in vitro. The receptors were sampled from a human donor who had recovered from COVID-19.

The table lists this clonotype with a count of one. V is TRBV19 and J is TRBJ2-3, with 11 nucleotides matching TRBD2. The V gene's germline CDR1 is LNHDA and CDR2 SQIVND (reference sequence). This CDR3 region has 18 residues. Losses at the gene ends were 8 bases for V and 0 bases for J; bases not matched to a gene: 13. The CDR3 coding sequence is TGTGCCAGTTCTCCCCTTGGGACTAGCGGTGCTAGCACAGATACGCAGTATTTT. Residues: CASSPLGTSGASTDTQYF.

V and J are TRBV20-1 and TRBJ2-1; D call uncertain. This CDR3 region has 12 residues. V dropped 4 bases and J dropped 7 bases, with 11 bases sitting between them. Germline values: CDR1 DFQATT, CDR2 SNEGSKA (reference sequence). The CDR3 DNA sequence: TGCAGTGCTAAGGAGCCGATGAATGAGCAGTTCTTC. Translating it yields CSAKEPMNEQFF.

The table lists this clonotype with a few counts. The V gene is TRBV7-9, the J gene TRBJ1-1; D is ambiguous. The germline gives CDR1 SEHNR, CDR2 FQNEAQ (reference sequence). The CDR3 totals 12 residues. V was shortened by 2 bases and J by 0 bases, with 1 base between the two germline ends. In nucleotides, the CDR3 is TGTGCCAGCAGCTTAATGAACACTGAAGCTTTCTTT. This gives the protein CASSLMNTEAFF.

This chain joins TRBV11-2 and TRBJ2-7; 8 nucleotides match TRBD2. With 5 bases clipped from V and 2 bases from J, the junction kept 8 bases outside the gene matches. This CDR3 comprises 15 residues. Germline CDR1 is SGHAT and CDR2 is FQNNGV. The CDR3 DNA is TGTGCCAGCAGCCGGGGGGGCGGACTGACCTACGAGCAGTACTTC. It yields the protein CASSRGGGLTYEQYF.

This clonotype was observed a few times. The chain is built from TRBV7-6 and TRBJ1-2, with D perhaps TRBD1 (6 bases). The V end lost 4 bases, the J end lost 8 bases, and 14 bases lay between the germline ends. This CDR3 is built from 13 residues. Germline CDR1 SGHVS, CDR2 FNYEAQ. CDR3 loop: CASSSQGSGGYTF. DNA of the CDR3: TGTGCCAGCAGCTCGCAGGGGTCCGGGGGCTACACCTTC.

The chain recombines TRBV7-2 with TRBJ1-1; weak D call: TRBD1 (6 bases). V dropped 2 bases and J dropped 9 bases, with 10 bases sitting between them. Germline assignment: CDR1 SGHTA and CDR2 FQGNSA. The CDR3 is made up of 12 amino acids. CDR3 nucleotides: TGTGCCAGCAGCTTAATAGGGGGTAAAGCTTTCTTT. Its translation is CASSLIGGKAFF.

This sequence joins TRBV30 and TRBJ1-5; maybe TRBD1 (6 bases). The V gene's germline CDR1 is GTSNPN and CDR2 SVGIG (reference sequence). Trimming cost V 3 bases and J 1 base, with 16 bases left between them. CDR3 length: 16 amino acids. The CDR3 nucleotides read TGTGCCTGGAGCAAGGGAGGGGGGATCAGCAATCAGCCCCAGCATTTT. It codes for CAWSKGGGISNQPQHF.

This clonotype is judged medium-sized (0.01 to 0.1%). This sequence joins TRBV12-3 or TRBV12-4 and TRBJ2-1; D remains ambiguous. The V end lost 0 bases, the J end lost 9 bases, and 3 bases lay between the germline ends. The CDR3 is 11 residues long. In nucleotides, the CDR3 is TGTGCCAGCAGTTTAGCTGTTGAGCAGTTCTTC. Its translation: CASSLAVEQFF.

This chain uses TRBV6-1 with TRBJ1-2; TRBD1 matches at 7 bases. CDR3 length equals 12 residues. Losses at the gene ends were 5 bases for V and 4 bases for J; bases not matched to a gene: 1. Germline V lookup: CDR1 MNHNS, CDR2 SASEGT. This CDR3 is CASSRDSYGYTF. DNA of the CDR3: TGTGCCAGCAGTCGGGACAGCTATGGCTACACCTTC.

The rearrangement uses TRBV18 and TRBJ1-2; D is undetermined. Germline V gene data show CDR1 as KGHSH and CDR2 as LQKENI. The CDR3 runs 17 residues. V lost 2 bases, J lost 6 bases, and 22 bases lay in between. CDR3 coding DNA: TGTGCCAGCTCACCAGCTTATGTTGTCTCCTCGAGGGATGGCTACACCTTC. Translated, it gives CASSPAYVVSSRDGYTF. The full variable domain, rest sourced from reference TRBV18 and TRBJ1-2, is NAGVMQNPRHLVRRRGQEARLRCSPMKGHSHVYWYRQLPEEGLKFMVYLQKENIIDESGMPKERFSAEFPKEGPSILRIQQVVRGDSAAYFCASSPAYVVSSRDGYTFGSGTRLTVV.

The chain recombines TRBV15 with TRBJ2-7; TRBD1 matches 8 bases. Per the germline V gene, CDR1 is LNHNV and CDR2 is YYDKDF (reference sequence). CDR3 length equals 14 residues. Trimming at V came to 8 bases and at J to 6 bases, leaving 12 bases not matched to a gene. The CDR3 protein is CATYPGGEAAEQYF. The CDR3, as DNA: TGTGCCACCTATCCAGGGGGCGAAGCGGCCGAGCAGTACTTC.

This chain connects TRBV30 to TRBJ1-2; D perhaps matches TRBD1 (5 bases). Trimming cost V 2 bases and J 2 bases, with 9 bases left between them. This CDR3 spans 13 amino acids. Germline lookup yields CDR1 GTSNPN and CDR2 SVGIG (reference sequence). CDR3 DNA sequence: TGTGCCTGGAGTCAGGGCTTCAACTATGGCTACACCTTC. Amino acid sequence: CAWSQGFNYGYTF.

The chain links TRBV7-7 to TRBJ2-7; D uncertain. From germline, CDR1 is SSHAT and CDR2 FNYEAQ (reference sequence). The CDR3 spans 12 residues. V was pared by 5 bases and J by 10 bases, with 15 bases between. CDR3 sequence reads: CASSADGANQYF. The DNA of the CDR3 is TGTGCCAGCAGCGCCGACGGTGCCAACCAGTACTTC. Filled out from reference TRBV7-7 and TRBJ2-7, the complete variable domain reads GAGVSQSPRYKVTKRGQDVTLRCDPISSHATLYWYQQALGQGPEFLTYFNYEAQPDKSGLPSDRFSAERPEGSISTLTIQRTEQRDSAMYRCASSADGANQYFGPGTRLTVT.

The rearrangement joins TRBV10-3 to TRBJ1-1; the D is unclear. The CDR3 is made up of 13 amino acids. Germline V gene sequence: CDR1 ENHRY, CDR2 SYGVKD. Trimming stripped 5 bases from V and 11 bases from J, with 18 bases between. The CDR3 is CAISNGLDAAAFF. The CDR3 bases are TGTGCCATCAGTAACGGCCTCGACGCTGCCGCTTTCTTT.

The chain has TRBV24-1 and TRBJ2-5; no firm D call. The germline CDR1 and CDR2 sequences are KGHDR and SFDVKD. The CDR3 length is 14 residues. Deletions cut 3 bases from V and 7 bases from J, with 14 bases between. In DNA, the CDR3 is TGTGCCACCAGTGATACCCGGGCCTTCCCGACCCAGTACTTC. Its translation is CATSDTRAFPTQYF.

The chain combines TRBV7-2 with TRBJ2-7, with a weak D call TRBD1 (5 bases). The CDR3 loop spans 14 amino acids. Trimming took off 0 bases at V and 2 bases at J, with 8 bases between the two ends. Germline assignment: CDR1 SGHTA and CDR2 FQGNSA. This chain's CDR3 is CASSLARTTYEQYF. The CDR3 coding sequence is TGTGCCAGCAGCTTAGCGCGGACAACCTACGAGCAGTACTTC.

The chain has TRBV10-3 and TRBJ2-3, with 10 bases identical to TRBD2. The V gene end was trimmed by 2 bases and the J gene end by 0 bases; junction bases not matched to a gene: 11. CDR1 is ENHRY, CDR2 SYGVKD, per germline. The CDR3 loop spans 19 amino acids. CDR3 sequence: CAISEPSYGLAASTDTQYF. CDR3 nucleotides: TGTGCCATCAGTGAGCCCTCTTATGGACTAGCGGCTAGCACAGATACGCAGTATTTT.

The chain has TRBV6-5 and TRBJ2-6; D is undetermined. From germline, CDR1 is MNHEY and CDR2 SVGAGI. Trimming took off 1 base at V and 4 bases at J, with 5 bases between the two ends. The CDR3 is made up of 14 amino acids. CDR3 sequence reads: CASSYLAGANVLTF. Written as DNA, the CDR3 is TGTGCCAGCAGTTACTTGGCGGGGGCCAACGTCCTGACTTTC.

This sequence joins TRBV27 and TRBJ1-2; possible D gene TRBD1, 5 bases. CDR3 size: 15 residues. Per the germline V gene, CDR1 is MNHEY and CDR2 is SMNVEV (reference sequence). The V gene lost 5 bases and the J gene lost 2 bases, with 15 bases spanning the gap. The CDR3 protein is CASSRSLTENYGYTF. DNA of the CDR3: TGTGCCAGCAGTCGCTCGCTGACAGAGAACTATGGCTACACCTTC.

V gene TRBV6-1 combines with J gene TRBJ1-1, with D possibly being TRBD1 (5 bases). CDR1 is MNHNS, CDR2 SASEGT, per germline. The CDR3 runs to 13 residues. V was cut by 7 bases and J by 2 bases, with 11 bases left in between. The CDR3: CASTKGTNTEAFF. The CDR3 DNA reads TGTGCCAGCACCAAAGGGACCAACACTGAAGCTTTCTTT.

This rearrangement joins TRBV11-3 to TRBJ1-2, with D unclear. V was shortened by 5 bases and J by 8 bases, with 12 bases between the two germline ends. Germline V gene sequence: CDR1 SGHNT, CDR2 YENEEA. CDR3 length equals 12 residues. The CDR3 is CASSRSLEGYTF. CDR3 coding DNA: TGTGCCAGCAGCCGTAGTCTGGAGGGCTACACCTTC.

V is TRBV20-1 and J is TRBJ2-3; no clear D gene. The CDR3 loop spans 13 amino acids. Per the germline V gene, CDR1 is DFQATT and CDR2 is SNEGSKA (reference sequence). Trimming pared 3 bases from V and 4 bases from J, leaving 11 bases between. CDR3 protein: CSASGFSADTQYF. The CDR3 DNA sequence: TGCAGTGCTAGCGGCTTTTCCGCAGATACGCAGTATTTT.

This sequence joins TRBV11-2 and TRBJ2-3; tentatively, D is TRBD2 (5 bases). The CDR3 covers 16 residues. V lost 0 bases to trimming and J lost 2 bases, with 12 bases between them. Looked up from germline, CDR1 is SGHAT and CDR2 is FQNNGV. The CDR3 region has the DNA TGTGCCAGCAGCTTAGATCGGGCGGGTAACACAGATACGCAGTATTTT. Protein: CASSLDRAGNTDTQYF. The full variable domain, completed using reference TRBV11-2 and TRBJ2-3, is EAGVAQSPRYKIIEKRQSVAFWCNPISGHATLYWYQQILGQGPKLLIQFQNNGVVDDSQLPKDRFSAERLKGVDSTLKIQPAKLEDSAVYLCASSLDRAGNTDTQYFGPGTRLTVL.

This clonotype was seen more than once but under ten times. The rearrangement links TRBV20-1 to TRBJ2-7; 8 bases are a match to TRBD1. The CDR3 extends over 16 amino acids. Losses at the gene ends were 3 bases for V and 3 bases for J; bases not matched to a gene: 13. Germline CDR1 DFQATT, CDR2 SNEGSKA (reference sequence). This CDR3 reads CSASPDRGLTFYEQYF. The CDR3 DNA reads as TGCAGTGCTAGTCCCGACAGGGGCCTTACTTTCTACGAGCAGTACTTC.

This clonotype has just a few counts. V gene TRBV27 combines with J gene TRBJ1-1, with 9 nucleotides matching TRBD1. From germline, CDR1 is MNHEY and CDR2 SMNVEV (reference sequence). The CDR3 sequence is 16 residues long. V was clipped by 5 bases and J by 2 bases; unmatched bases: 9. The CDR3 reads CASSIGQGPLNTEAFF. The CDR3 coding sequence is TGTGCCAGCAGTATAGGACAGGGGCCCCTTAACACTGAAGCTTTCTTT.

The rearrangement joins TRBV6-2 or TRBV6-3 to TRBJ1-2, with 9 bases matching TRBD1. CDR1 MNHEY and CDR2 SVGEGT come from the germline V gene. Trimming cost V 6 bases and J 5 bases; bases outside gene matches: 16. This CDR3 contains 17 residues. CDR3 in amino acids: CASRRKGQDRGWYGYTF. The DNA of the CDR3 is TGTGCCAGCAGAAGGAAGGGACAGGACAGGGGATGGTATGGCTACACCTTC.

The chain joins TRBV20-1 to TRBJ2-1, with TRBD2 matching over 11 bases. After removal of 2 bases from V and 3 bases from J, the junction contained 12 bases not matched to a gene. Germline values: CDR1 DFQATT, CDR2 SNEGSKA (reference sequence). The CDR3 runs to 18 residues. The CDR3 spells CSARSFSGRAGGYNEQFF. For the CDR3, the DNA is TGCAGTGCTAGATCATTTAGCGGGAGGGCCGGTGGCTACAATGAGCAGTTCTTC.

This clonotype came up a few times. This sequence joins TRBV12-3 or TRBV12-4 and TRBJ1-2, with D unclear. Trimming stripped 2 bases from V and 8 bases from J, with 9 bases between. This CDR3 region has 12 residues. Written as DNA, the CDR3 is TGTGCCAGCAGTTTACTTGGGTACGGCTACACCTTC. It yields the protein CASSLLGYGYTF.

The chain has TRBV5-4 and TRBJ2-1; a possible D gene is TRBD2 (5 bases). The germline V gene has CDR1 SGHNT and CDR2 YYREEE (reference sequence). The CDR3 is 11 amino acids. V lost 6 bases and J 12 bases, leaving 13 bases between the germline ends. The CDR3 DNA reads TGTGCCAGCAACCTTGGAGAGGGGCAGTTCTTC. It yields the protein CASNLGEGQFF.

CDR3 residues: CATSEMRGGTGELFF. The CDR3 DNA is TGTGCCACCTCGGAAATGCGGGGAGGCACCGGGGAGCTGTTTTTT. The chain couples TRBV24-1 to TRBJ2-2; TRBD2 might be the D (6 bases). V lost 9 bases and J lost 4, with 17 bases in between. This CDR3 spans 15 amino acids. Per germline, CDR1 KGHDR and CDR2 SFDVKD.